Following are 3 T cell receptor beta chains from one sample sequenced in a study of human T cells and chemical hapten exposure. Using its own MiXCR run on the RACE reads, TCRdb lists one record per CDR3 protein. The table lists some 38,000 distinct CDR3 sequences, roughly 7.2% of them singletons. Specified time point: pre-sensitization, week 0. Treatment given: therapeutic diphenylcyclopropenone sensitization with weekly scalp DPC. Sequenced material: whole blood, taken in connection with sensitization to the hapten diphenylcyclopropenone (DPC). The receptors shown here come from a woman between 45 and 60 years old with alopecia areata. Some clones in this sample may be carry-over from other donors' samples.

This clonotype was detected a few times. The chain combines TRBV11-2 with TRBJ2-1; D uncertain. Between the trimmed V and J ends, which lost 5 bases and 12 bases, there was a span of 11 bases. This CDR3 has 11 amino acids. CDR1 SGHAT and CDR2 FQNNGV come from the germline V gene. The CDR3 loop reads CASSPVPGQFF. The CDR3 DNA sequence: TGTGCCAGCAGCCCAGTGCCGGGGCAGTTCTTC.

This clonotype was detected only a few times. Here the CDR3 DNA reads TGTGCCAGCTCGTTCAACCGGGGCACCTACAATGAGCAGTTCTTC. Translated, it gives CASSFNRGTYNEQFF. The J gene is TRBJ2-1, the V gene TRBV18, with D perhaps TRBD1 or TRBD2 (5 bases each). The V gene lost 6 bases and the J gene lost 2 bases, with 14 bases spanning the gap. The CDR3 runs 15 residues. CDR1 and CDR2 (germline): KGHSH, LQKENI.

J is TRBJ1-1 and V is TRBV6-5; tentatively, D is TRBD1 (6 bases). CDR1 is MNHEY, CDR2 SVGAGI, per germline. The CDR3 contains 16 residues. With 4 bases removed from V and 0 bases from J, the gap between germline ends came to 15 bases. CDR3 bases: TGTGCCAGCAGTTCGACTTGGACAGCACTGAACACTGAAGCTTTCTTT. Translating it yields CASSSTWTALNTEAFF.